Presented here are 32 T cell receptor beta chains from one specimen sequenced in a study of T cell changes during pregnancy in multiple sclerosis. Using immunoSEQ multiplex PCR, the repertoire was profiled, and TCRdb retains in-frame clones only, with some absent. Of around 72,000 clones listed, about 89% are singletons. The sample was CD4+ T cells from peripheral blood mononuclear cells, taken before pregnancy. The receptors derive from a female donor with multiple sclerosis, enrolled in a pregnancy study.

The chain links TRBV10-3 to TRBJ1-2; tentative D call: TRBD1 (6 bases). The CDR3 is made up of 15 amino acids. Per the germline V gene, CDR1 is ENHRY and CDR2 is SYGVKD. Trimming took 2 bases from V and 8 from J, leaving 18 bases between them. The CDR3 coding sequence is TGTGCCATCAGTGAGCCGAAGGGGGGGCGGTGGGGCTACACCTTC. This sequence encodes CAISEPKGGRWGYTF.

The chain employs TRBV7-2 and TRBJ1-3; 7 nucleotides agree with TRBD1. The V and J ends lost 5 bases and 4 bases, in that order; junction bases with no gene match: 14. The CDR3 consists of 17 residues. Looked up from germline, CDR1 is SGHTA and CDR2 is FQGNSA. The chain's CDR3 is CASSRIRTGKKGNTIYF. CDR3 bases: TGTGCCAGCAGCCGAATCAGGACAGGCAAGAAAGGAAACACCATATATTTT.

The chain couples TRBV19 to TRBJ2-3, with TRBD1 matching over 7 bases. Germline-derived CDR1 and CDR2 are LNHDA and SQIVND (reference sequence). The CDR3 runs to 16 residues. Trimming cost V 6 bases and J 0 bases; bases outside gene matches: 9. CDR3 nucleotides: TGTGCCAGTAGCCGAAAAGGGACAGACAGCACAGATACGCAGTATTTT. This sequence encodes CASSRKGTDSTDTQYF.

The chain joins TRBV27 to TRBJ1-6; unclear D gene. CDR1 is MNHEY, CDR2 SMNVEV, per germline (reference sequence). V was pared by 7 bases and J by 6 bases, with 7 bases between. The CDR3 length is 12 residues. The CDR3 DNA reads as TGTGCCAGCACCTCCCGTAATTCACCCCTCCACTTT. Translated: CASTSRNSPLHF.

The V gene is TRBV5-6, the J gene TRBJ2-3, with a tentative D call TRBD2 (7 bases). The CDR3 extends over 16 amino acids. CDR1 is SGHDT, CDR2 YYEEEE, per germline. The V gene lost 1 base and the J gene lost 1 base, with 13 bases spanning the gap. The DNA of the CDR3 is TGTGCCAGCAGCTTGAGGGGGGGGGTTGGCACAGATACGCAGTATTTT. Its translation is CASSLRGGVGTDTQYF.

The chain is built from TRBV6-5 and TRBJ2-4, with D uncertain. CDR3 length equals 13 residues. Per germline, CDR1 MNHEY and CDR2 SVGAGI. V dropped 2 bases and J dropped 4 bases, with 6 bases sitting between them. CDR3 residues: CASSYGQKNIQYF. CDR3 nucleotides: TGTGCCAGCAGTTACGGGCAGAAAAACATTCAGTACTTC.

This clone has a single count. The rearrangement links TRBV7-6 to TRBJ2-1, with a tentative D call TRBD2 (5 bases). This CDR3 contains 13 residues. CDR1 SGHVS and CDR2 FNYEAQ come from the germline V gene. V lost 7 bases and J 10 bases, leaving 17 bases between the germline ends. The CDR3: CASTHFGGTEQFF. CDR3 nucleotides: TGTGCCAGCACCCACTTCGGAGGAACGGAGCAGTTCTTC.

The chain couples TRBV9 to TRBJ2-1, with no clear D. V lost 2 bases, J lost 15 bases, and 18 bases lay in between. Germline values: CDR1 SGDLS, CDR2 YYNGEE. This CDR3 contains 13 residues. CDR3 amino acids: CASSVGFSAPGFF. The CDR3 coding sequence is TGTGCCAGCAGCGTCGGATTCTCAGCCCCGGGGTTCTTC.

J is TRBJ1-1 and V is TRBV30; D is undetermined. The germline V gene has CDR1 GTSNPN and CDR2 SVGIG (reference sequence). The CDR3 is 16 amino acids. Trimming shortened V by 1 base and J by 5 bases, and 20 bases separated the two germline ends. The CDR3 is CAWSDGNIFYDTEAFF. The CDR3 DNA reads as TGTGCCTGGAGTGATGGTAATATATTCTACGATACTGAAGCTTTCTTT.

The chain uses TRBV7-9 and TRBJ2-1; the match to TRBD2 covers 7 bases. The CDR3 extends over 17 amino acids. In germline, CDR1 is SEHNR, CDR2 FQNEAQ (reference sequence). V lost 1 base, J lost 4 bases, and 10 bases stayed unmatched. The CDR3 bases are TGTGCCAGCAGCTTAGGATCGGGCGGGAGTCGGTACAATGAGCAGTTCTTC. It yields the protein CASSLGSGGSRYNEQFF.

The V and J genes are TRBV18 and TRBJ2-7, with D possibly matching TRBD1 (6 bases). The CDR3 is 13 amino acids. Trimming took off 3 bases at V and 3 bases at J, with 9 bases between the two ends. Per the germline V gene, CDR1 is KGHSH and CDR2 is LQKENI. The CDR3 is CASSPRTVYEQYF. CDR3 sequence (DNA): TGTGCCAGCTCACCCCGGACAGTCTACGAGCAGTACTTC.

The rearrangement uses TRBV7-9 and TRBJ2-3; 7 bases line up with TRBD2. Germline loops: CDR1 SEHNR, CDR2 FQNEAQ (reference sequence). Trimming took 1 base from V and 6 from J; bases not matched to a gene: 13. CDR3 length: 17 amino acids. The CDR3 nucleotides are TGTGCCAGCAGCTTAGGAAGGCTAGCGGACGCCCTGGATACGCAGTATTTT. Its protein product is CASSLGRLADALDTQYF.

The CDR3 region is CASSPIAGGKETQYF. DNA for the CDR3: TGTGCCAGCAGCCCAATAGCGGGGGGGAAAGAGACCCAGTACTTC. This chain uses TRBV11-3 with TRBJ2-5, with 11 bases matching TRBD2. Germline V lookup: CDR1 SGHNT, CDR2 YENEEA. CDR3 length equals 15 residues. V shed 5 bases and J 3 bases; nucleotides not matched to a gene: 5.

V usage is TRBV28 and J usage is TRBJ2-4, with 7 bases lining up with TRBD1. The V segment lost 2 bases and the J segment 2 bases; nucleotides outside the gene matches: 9. In germline, CDR1 is MDHEN, CDR2 SYDVKM. This CDR3 has 17 residues. The CDR3 is CASSLGINRGTKNIQYF. The CDR3 coding sequence is TGTGCCAGCAGTTTAGGCATAAACAGGGGAACCAAAAACATTCAGTACTTC.

The chain recombines TRBV18 with TRBJ1-1; maybe TRBD1 (6 bases). The V end was cut by 3 bases, the J end by 0 bases, with 11 bases between. CDR3 size: 15 residues. Germline V lookup: CDR1 KGHSH, CDR2 LQKENI. The chain's CDR3 is CASSPQQGVNTEAFF. DNA for the CDR3: TGTGCCAGCTCACCTCAACAGGGAGTGAACACTGAAGCTTTCTTT.

V gene TRBV7-9 combines with J gene TRBJ2-5; 7 nucleotides agree with TRBD1. The ends lost 5 bases at V and 3 bases at J; junction bases unmatched: 9. The CDR3 sequence is 15 residues long. From germline, CDR1 is SEHNR and CDR2 FQNEAQ (reference sequence). The chain's CDR3 is CASSTQGEEEETQYF. The CDR3, as DNA: TGTGCCAGCAGCACGCAGGGGGAAGAGGAAGAGACCCAGTACTTC.

This clone was observed a few times. The V and J genes are TRBV2 and TRBJ2-7; 7 positions agree with TRBD1. CDR1 is SNHLY and CDR2 is FYNNEI in the germline V gene. This CDR3 contains 11 residues. CDR3 nucleotide sequence: TGTGCAGGGGGCCAGCGCTACGAGCAGTACTTC. It is translated as CAGGQRYEQYF. Full variable domain (remainder filled in from reference TRBV2 and TRBJ2-7): EPEVTQTPSHQVTQMGQEVILRCVPISNHLYFYWYRQILGQKVEFLVSFYNNEISEKSEIFDDQFSVERPDGSNFTLKIRSTKLEDSAMYFCAGGQRYEQYFGPGTRLTVT.

The V and J genes are TRBV28 and TRBJ2-1; TRBD1 agrees at 7 bases. CDR3 length equals 16 residues. Germline lookup yields CDR1 MDHEN and CDR2 SYDVKM. Trimming removed 6 bases from V and 7 bases from J; junction bases left unmatched: 15. CDR3 amino acids: CASSINRGRRVNEQFF. CDR3 DNA: TGTGCCAGCAGCATTAACAGGGGTCGGCGGGTTAATGAGCAGTTCTTC.

The V call is TRBV5-5, the J call TRBJ1-2, with 9 positions matching TRBD1. V shed 4 bases and J 3 bases; nucleotides not matched to a gene: 1. This CDR3 region has 13 residues. Germline values: CDR1 SGHKS, CDR2 YYEKEE (reference sequence). The CDR3 here is CASSRDRDYGYTF. CDR3 nucleotides: TGTGCCAGCAGCCGGGACAGGGACTATGGCTACACCTTC.

J is TRBJ2-1 and V is TRBV11-3; TRBD1 matches 9 bases. The germline V gene encodes CDR1 SGHNT and CDR2 YENEEA. The CDR3 consists of 17 residues. The V and J ends lost 5 bases and 0 bases, in that order; junction bases with no gene match: 8. The CDR3 protein is CASSPGDRESSYNEQFF. As DNA, the CDR3 is TGTGCCAGCAGCCCAGGGGACAGGGAAAGCTCCTACAATGAGCAGTTCTTC.

The rearrangement joins TRBV7-2 to TRBJ1-6; 7 nucleotides match TRBD1. The CDR3 length is 15 residues. Trimming took 1 base from V and 9 from J; bases not matched to a gene: 6. Germline V CDR1 and CDR2: SGHTA, FQGNSA. In DNA, the CDR3 is TGTGCCAGCAGCTTAGAAGGCAGGGGGGTTTCACCCCTCCACTTT. Encoded protein: CASSLEGRGVSPLHF.

The V and J genes are TRBV6-6 and TRBJ1-1; 7 bases align to TRBD1. The CDR3 contains 15 residues. Trimming took 2 bases from V and 1 from J; bases not matched to a gene: 4. CDR1 and CDR2 from the germline V gene are MNHNY and SVGAGI (reference sequence). DNA of the CDR3: TGTGCCAGCAGTTACGGGCAGGGGGGGAACACTGAAGCTTTCTTT. Protein: CASSYGQGGNTEAFF.

The CDR3 DNA sequence: TGTGCCAACTGTCGAGTTTTTGGTGGCTACACCTTC. Translated, it gives CANCRVFGGYTF. The J gene is TRBJ1-2, the V gene TRBV9; D uncertain. The CDR3 loop spans 12 amino acids. The germline CDR1 and CDR2 sequences are SGDLS and YYNGEE. Trimming left V 9 bases short and J 7 bases short, with 16 bases between.

This sequence joins TRBV20-1 and TRBJ2-7; D remains ambiguous. Germline V gene data show CDR1 as DFQATT and CDR2 as SNEGSKA (reference sequence). The CDR3 spans 10 residues. V lost 5 bases and J 5 bases, leaving 7 bases between the germline ends. CDR3: CSASYDEQYF. CDR3 DNA sequence: TGCAGTGCTTCCTACGACGAGCAGTACTTC.

The chain employs TRBV6-5 and TRBJ2-5; 8 positions agree with TRBD1. The V gene's germline CDR1 is MNHEY and CDR2 SVGAGI. The CDR3 spans 14 residues. With V trimmed by 0 bases and J by 5 bases, 2 bases remained unmatched. The CDR3: CASSYSGQGETQYF. DNA for the CDR3: TGTGCCAGCAGTTACTCAGGACAGGGTGAGACCCAGTACTTC.

This clone appeared a few times. J is TRBJ2-3 and V is TRBV28; D is uncertain. Germline V lookup: CDR1 MDHEN, CDR2 SYDVKM. The CDR3 runs 14 residues. The V end was cut by 5 bases, the J end by 5 bases, with 14 bases between. The chain's CDR3 is CASSPHGTIDTQYF. DNA of the CDR3: TGTGCCAGCAGTCCCCACGGTACGATAGATACGCAGTATTTT.

The rearrangement links TRBV2 to TRBJ1-1; no reliable D call. V lost 8 bases and J lost 0, with 4 bases in between. Germline V lookup: CDR1 SNHLY, CDR2 FYNNEI. The CDR3 extends over 11 amino acids. The CDR3 DNA follows: TGTGCCAGCCGAGTGAACACTGAAGCTTTCTTT. Protein sequence: CASRVNTEAFF.

This clone was detected only a few times. The chain combines TRBV7-2 with TRBJ2-1; 7 positions match TRBD2. J was trimmed by 6 bases and V by 5 bases; bases with no gene match: 10. The CDR3 is made up of 15 amino acids. CDR1 and CDR2 (germline): SGHTA, FQGNSA. CDR3 loop: CASSLTNTGGNEQFF. CDR3 DNA sequence: TGTGCCAGCAGCCTGACTAATACGGGGGGCAATGAGCAGTTCTTC.

The chain has TRBV30 and TRBJ2-7; no definite D call. V lost 5 bases to trimming and J lost 4 bases, with 12 bases between them. The germline V gene has CDR1 GTSNPN and CDR2 SVGIG (reference sequence). The CDR3 extends over 12 amino acids. This chain's CDR3 is CAWSMGPYEQYF. Here the CDR3 DNA reads TGTGCCTGGTCCATGGGCCCTTACGAGCAGTACTTC.

The chain joins TRBV28 to TRBJ2-7; TRBD1 matches 8 bases. The CDR3 length is 14 residues. Germline V gene data show CDR1 as MDHEN and CDR2 as SYDVKM. The ends lost 2 bases at V and 4 bases at J; junction bases unmatched: 4. The CDR3 coding sequence is TGTGCCAGCAGTTTAGGACAGGGCGTATACGAGCAGTACTTC. It specifies CASSLGQGVYEQYF.

V gene TRBV7-6 combines with J gene TRBJ2-7; 9 bases align to TRBD1. The CDR3 is made up of 16 amino acids. The germline gives CDR1 SGHVS, CDR2 FNYEAQ. Trimming cost V 0 bases and J 5 bases; bases outside gene matches: 8. This chain's CDR3 is CASSLAGLGQGDEQYF. The CDR3 region has the DNA TGTGCCAGCAGCTTAGCGGGCTTGGGACAGGGAGACGAGCAGTACTTC.

The chain carries TRBV19 and TRBJ1-2, with D maybe TRBD1 (5 bases). The CDR3 is made up of 18 amino acids. Trimming cost V 5 bases and J 2 bases, with 24 bases left between them. CDR1 LNHDA and CDR2 SQIVND come from the germline V gene (reference sequence). The CDR3, as DNA: TGTGCCAGTAGTCCAAAGGCCCGTGGAGGGACGGCCAACTATGGCTACACCTTC. Encoded protein: CASSPKARGGTANYGYTF.